The clone carrying this T cell receptor beta chain showed up just a few times. This sample is part of a study of T cells after yellow fever vaccination. The CDR3 loop spans 15 amino acids. Trimming cost V 3 bases and J 5 bases; bases outside gene matches: 8. In germline, CDR1 is SGDLS, CDR2 YYNGEE. TCRdb analysed the 5' RACE reads with MiXCR anew, one entry per CDR3 protein. This sample carries some 350,000 distinct CDR3 sequences, 8.5% to 10% of them seen once, and the ten largest clones take about a sixth. The V and J genes are TRBV9 and TRBJ2-1; 7 bases fit TRBD1. Sequencing was performed on PBMCs, taken on the day of the first yellow fever vaccination. This receptor was identified in a man aged 18 to 30 who received the YFV17D yellow fever vaccine. The CDR3 protein is CASSAIPGTDNEQFF. CDR3 coding DNA: TGTGCCAGCAGCGCCATCCCCGGGACAGACAATGAGCAGTTCTTC.